This TCR beta chain stems from a study of shared clonotypes between healthy human individuals. Study-wide background: The cohort comprised a couple of women and three men. Their ages spanned 18 to 49 years.

The repertoire was sequenced with immunoSEQ multiplex PCR; TCRdb's copy has only in-frame clones and lacks some. The repertoire holds about 460,000 clones, with 60% to 80% as singletons. CDR1 and CDR2 (germline): MNHEY, SMNVEV (reference sequence). J lost 2 bases, V lost 2 bases, and 3 bases had no gene match. The CDR3 runs 14 residues. The TCR originated in a woman aged 40-49 years in good health. Some clones in this sample may be carry-over from other donors' samples. The sequenced sample was PBMCs. The chain is built from TRBV27 and TRBJ2-7; TRBD1 matches at 7 bases. DNA for the CDR3: TGTGCCAGCAGTTTAGGACAGGCCGCCTACGAGCAGTACTTC. This sequence encodes CASSLGQAAYEQYF.